The present T cell receptor beta chain was sequenced within a study of blood T cell repertoires in COVID-19 (dated by TCRdb to the early 2020s). For context, the study as a whole: The collaborator samples originated in the United States, Italy and Spain and spanned the acute and convalescent phases of COVID-19. The prospective study material was composed of cDNA or gDNA derived from T cells, B-cell-depleted T cells, or PBMCs. Subjects who had been exposed to COVID-19, were actively infected with it, or had recovered from it provided the deeply sampled blood TCRbeta repertoires that made up the dataset. A freely available public database, intended as a resource for researchers studying the immune response to SARS-CoV-2, is where the repertoires were released. Samples came from the ongoing ImmuneRACE study (first 160 participants) plus 1,254 subjects from 6 global collaborators. The sample metadata nearly always contained a de-identified subject ID, COVID-19 status, age in years and sex. Where HLA class I and class II types were available, the types were taken from metadata supplied by the sample provider, not from assay-based typing. Results and caveats for the whole study, not just this receptor: Clinical and demographic metadata were provided uncurated, with the amount varying by source and participant.

The germline V gene (reference sequence) sets CDR1 to LNHDA and CDR2 to SQIVND. V is trimmed back by 4 bases and J by 1 base, and the junction contains 6 bases that no gene match accounts for. Including cysteine and phenylalanine, the CDR3 has 15 amino acids. CDR3 DNA only is kept here, 45 bases in frame from base 1. Each collaborating institution followed its own protocols to collect whole blood in K2EDTA tubes. For TCRbeta analysis, collaborators shipped samples as frozen whole blood, isolated PBMCs, or DNA extracted from either of those sample types. The immunoSEQ Assay, a bias-controlled multiplex PCR, was used to amplify TCRbeta CDR3 regions from genomic DNA. As for how the authors treated the data: The number of nucleated cells in each sample was estimated from the amplification of reference gene primers within the assay. To quantify the absolute abundance of each unique TCRbeta CDR3 rearrangement, sequence reads were collapsed and filtered. For each sample, productive Simpson clonality was calculated by taking the square root of Simpson's diversity index across productive rearrangements. In its TCRdb copy, this immuneACCESS table keeps in-frame sequences only and misses some clones. Where compared with another copy, unresolved V genes explain less than half of these, and the others have no known cause. V, J and clone size derive from that table, while D and trimming were established from the DNA sequence. This sample comprises roughly 250,000 clones, approximately 80% of them detected only once. The ten largest clonotypes hold approximately 4% of the sample.

For this clone: Its cognate antigen has yet to be identified. It has no much larger one-base neighbor in the sample; base qualities were not kept.

The sequence joins TRBV19 to TRBJ1-1; TRBD1 aligns with 7 central bases. The sequencing sample was made of peripheral blood. The sequence derives from a woman in her forties with active or convalescent COVID-19. The DNA sequence reads TGTGCCAGTAGTACCTCCCGGACAGGGAACACTGAAGCTTTCTTT. Translated, it reads CASSTSRTGNTEAFF.